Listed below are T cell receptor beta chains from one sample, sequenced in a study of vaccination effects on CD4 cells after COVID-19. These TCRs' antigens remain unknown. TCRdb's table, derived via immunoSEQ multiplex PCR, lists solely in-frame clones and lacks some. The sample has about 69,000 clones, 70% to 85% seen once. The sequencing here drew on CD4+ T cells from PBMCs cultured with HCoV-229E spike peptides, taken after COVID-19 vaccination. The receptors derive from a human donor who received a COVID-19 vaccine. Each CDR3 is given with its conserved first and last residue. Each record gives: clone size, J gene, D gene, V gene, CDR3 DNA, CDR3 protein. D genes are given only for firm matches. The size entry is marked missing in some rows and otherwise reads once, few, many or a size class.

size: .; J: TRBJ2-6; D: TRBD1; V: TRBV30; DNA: TGTGCCTGGAGCGACAGGGCTGGGGCCAACGTCCTGACTTTC; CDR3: CAWSDRAGANVLTF
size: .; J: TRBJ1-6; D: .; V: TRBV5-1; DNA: TGCGCCAGCAGCTCCCGGGCCGATAATTCACCCCTCCACTTT; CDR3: CASSSRADNSPLHF
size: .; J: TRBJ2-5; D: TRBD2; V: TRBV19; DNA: TGTGCCAGTAGTCTCCGGACTAGCAGTAGCGAGACCCAGTACTTC; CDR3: CASSLRTSSSETQYF
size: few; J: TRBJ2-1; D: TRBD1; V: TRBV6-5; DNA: TGTGCCAGCACCCGAACCAGGGGGCTCTTCAATGAGCAGTTCTTC; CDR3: CASTRTRGLFNEQFF
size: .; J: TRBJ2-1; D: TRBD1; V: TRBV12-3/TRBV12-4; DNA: TGTGCCAGCAGTCCCCGGACAGGGAGTGAGCAGTTCTTC; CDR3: CASSPRTGSEQFF
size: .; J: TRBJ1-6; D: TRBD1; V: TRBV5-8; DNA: TGTGCCAGCAGCTTGGGAGGGGGCGGTTCACCCCTCCACTTT; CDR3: CASSLGGGGSPLHF
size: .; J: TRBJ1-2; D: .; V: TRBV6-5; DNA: TGTGCCAGCGTGGAGAGTCCGATGGACTATGGCTACACCTTC; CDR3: CASVESPMDYGYTF
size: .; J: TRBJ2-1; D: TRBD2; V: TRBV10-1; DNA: TGCGCCAGCAGTGCGGCCGGGAGGTCCAATGAGCAGTTCTTC; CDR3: CASSAAGRSNEQFF
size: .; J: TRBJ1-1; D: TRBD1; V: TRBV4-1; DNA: TGCGCCAGCAGCCCCCAGGGGGGGGAGAACACTGAAGCTTTCTTT; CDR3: CASSPQGGENTEAFF
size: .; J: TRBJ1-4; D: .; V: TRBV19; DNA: TGTGCAGGCCGGGGGGATGAAAAACTGTTTTTT; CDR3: CAGRGDEKLFF
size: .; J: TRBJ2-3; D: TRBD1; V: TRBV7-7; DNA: TGTGCCAGCAGCTTAGACAGGGGAAATACGCAGTATTTT; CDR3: CASSLDRGNTQYF
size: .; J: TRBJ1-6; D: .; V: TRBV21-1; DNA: TGTGCCAGCAGCAAAGACAACAGGGGATCCCGCACTTACTATAATTCACCCCTCCACTTT; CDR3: CASSKDNRGSRTYYNSPLHF
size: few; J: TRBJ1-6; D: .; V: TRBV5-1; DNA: TGCGCCAGCAGCTTGTCGGGCGCAGGCTACCTCTATAATTCACCCCTCCACTTT; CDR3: CASSLSGAGYLYNSPLHF
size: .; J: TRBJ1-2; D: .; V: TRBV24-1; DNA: TGTGCCACCAGTGATCCGGGGGGCGAAAGGGGCTACACCTTC; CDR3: CATSDPGGERGYTF
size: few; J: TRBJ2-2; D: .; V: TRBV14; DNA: TGTGCCAGCAGCCATTTGTCGACAGTCGCGAACACCGGGGAGCTGTTTTTT; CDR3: CASSHLSTVANTGELFF
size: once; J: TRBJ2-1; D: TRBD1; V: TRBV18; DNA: TGTGCCAGCTCACCGACAGGGCTGTCAGGCAATGAGCAGTTCTTC; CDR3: CASSPTGLSGNEQFF
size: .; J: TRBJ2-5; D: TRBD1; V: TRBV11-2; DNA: TGTGCCAGCAGCTTAGAGGGGACAGGGATGGAGACCCAGTACTTC; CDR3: CASSLEGTGMETQYF
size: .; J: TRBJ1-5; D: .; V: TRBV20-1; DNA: TGCAGTGCTAGTTTCGCTACGGGGGACCATCAGCCCCAGCATTTT; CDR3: CSASFATGDHQPQHF
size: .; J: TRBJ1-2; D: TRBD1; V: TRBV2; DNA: TGTGCCAGCAGGACGTACAGGGGCGGCTATGGCTACACCTTC; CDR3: CASRTYRGGYGYTF
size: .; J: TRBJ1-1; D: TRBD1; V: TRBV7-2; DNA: TGTGCCAGCAGCTCACTACAGGGGTTCGGCACTGAAGCTTTCTTT; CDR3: CASSSLQGFGTEAFF
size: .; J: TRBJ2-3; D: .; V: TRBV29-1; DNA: TGCAGCGTTGATAGTCAGGGCAGGACAGATACGCAGTATTTT; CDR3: CSVDSQGRTDTQYF
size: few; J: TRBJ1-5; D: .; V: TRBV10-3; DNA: TGTGCCATCAGTGAGTCTGGGGGGAACCAGCCCCAGCATTTT; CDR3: CAISESGGNQPQHF
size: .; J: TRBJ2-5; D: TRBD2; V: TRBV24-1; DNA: TGTGCCACCAGTGATACTATAGCGGGGCTGTACCAAGAGACCCAGTACTTC; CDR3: CATSDTIAGLYQETQYF